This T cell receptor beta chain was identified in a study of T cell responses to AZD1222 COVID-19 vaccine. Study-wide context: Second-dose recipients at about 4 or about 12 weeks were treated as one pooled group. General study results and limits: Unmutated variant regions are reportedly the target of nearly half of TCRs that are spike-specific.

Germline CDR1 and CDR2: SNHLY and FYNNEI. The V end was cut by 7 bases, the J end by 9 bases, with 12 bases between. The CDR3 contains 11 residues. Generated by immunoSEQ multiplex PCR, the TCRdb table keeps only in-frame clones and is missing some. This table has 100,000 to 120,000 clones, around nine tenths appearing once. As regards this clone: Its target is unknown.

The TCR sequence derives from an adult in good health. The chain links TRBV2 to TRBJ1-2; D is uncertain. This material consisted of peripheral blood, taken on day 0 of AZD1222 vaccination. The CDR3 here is CASTGIDRYTF. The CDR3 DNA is TGTGCCAGCACGGGTATTGATCGCTACACCTTC.